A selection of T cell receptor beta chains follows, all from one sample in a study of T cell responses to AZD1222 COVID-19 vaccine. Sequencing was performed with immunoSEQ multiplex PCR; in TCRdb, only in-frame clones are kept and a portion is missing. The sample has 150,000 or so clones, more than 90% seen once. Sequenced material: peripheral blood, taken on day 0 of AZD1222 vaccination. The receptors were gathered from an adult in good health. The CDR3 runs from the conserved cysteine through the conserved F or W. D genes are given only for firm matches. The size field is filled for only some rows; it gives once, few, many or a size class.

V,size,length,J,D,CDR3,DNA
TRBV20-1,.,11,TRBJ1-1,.,CSASEAAEAFF,TGCAGTGCTAGTGAGGCGGCCGAAGCTTTCTTT
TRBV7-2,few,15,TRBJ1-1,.,CASSLHPRGNTEAFF,TGTGCCAGCAGCTTACACCCCAGGGGAAACACTGAAGCTTTCTTT
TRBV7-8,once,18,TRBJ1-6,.,CASSLVGQGSSYNSPLHF,TGTGCCAGCAGCTTAGTGGGTCAGGGCAGTTCCTATAATTCACCCCTCCACTTT
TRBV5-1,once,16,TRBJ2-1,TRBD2,CASSLVAGGPYNEQFF,TGCGCCAGCAGCTTGGTTGCGGGGGGACCATACAATGAGCAGTTCTTC
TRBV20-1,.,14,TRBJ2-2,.,CSASHGGNTGELFF,TGCAGTGCTAGTCACGGGGGAAATACCGGGGAGCTGTTTTTT
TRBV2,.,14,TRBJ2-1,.,CASSERSSYNEQFF,TGTGCCAGCAGTGAGAGGAGCTCCTACAATGAGCAGTTCTTC
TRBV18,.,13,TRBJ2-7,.,CASSPPAGYEQYF,TGTGCCAGCTCACCACCGGCGGGGTACGAGCAGTACTTC
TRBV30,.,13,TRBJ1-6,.,CAWTGTNNSPLHF,TGTGCCTGGACCGGGACAAATAATTCACCCCTCCACTTT
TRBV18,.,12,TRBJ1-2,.,CASSPGDYGYTF,TGTGCCAGCTCACCAGGAGACTATGGCTACACCTTC
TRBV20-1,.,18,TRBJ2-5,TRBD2,CSASGLAGGSRGRETQYF,TGCAGTGCTAGTGGACTAGCGGGAGGTTCCCGGGGTCGAGAGACCCAGTACTTC
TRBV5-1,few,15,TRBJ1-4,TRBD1,CASSIEVGGLRRLFF,TGCGCCAGCAGCATCGAGGTAGGGGGCTTGAGGCGACTGTTTTTT
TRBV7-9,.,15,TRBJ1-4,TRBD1,CASSLMGDPRTGWVF,TGTGCCAGCAGCTTAATGGGGGACCCCCGGACAGGGTGGGTTTTT
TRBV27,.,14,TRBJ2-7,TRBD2,CASSSRSGSYEQYF,TGTGCCAGCAGTTCTCGGAGCGGGAGCTACGAGCAGTACTTC
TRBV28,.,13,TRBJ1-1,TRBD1,CASADRGRTEAFF,TGTGCCAGCGCCGACAGGGGTCGCACTGAAGCTTTCTTT
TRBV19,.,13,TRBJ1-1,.,CASSIRESTEAFF,TGTGCCAGTAGTATTAGAGAAAGCACTGAAGCTTTCTTT
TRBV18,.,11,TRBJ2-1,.,CAKRVGLEQFF,TGTGCCAAGAGGGTGGGGCTTGAGCAGTTCTTC
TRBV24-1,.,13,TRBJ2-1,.,CATGAFGWNEQFF,TGTGCCACCGGGGCCTTCGGTTGGAATGAGCAGTTCTTC
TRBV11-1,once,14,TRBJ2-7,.,CASSLLIGNYEQYF,TGTGCCAGCAGCTTACTGATAGGAAACTACGAGCAGTACTTC
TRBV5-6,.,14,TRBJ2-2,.,CASSSEGNTGELFF,TGTGCCAGCAGCTCGGAGGGGAACACCGGGGAGCTGTTTTTT
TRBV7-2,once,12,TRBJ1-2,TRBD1,CASSGSDRAHTF,TGTGCCAGCAGCGGATCCGACAGGGCTCACACCTTC
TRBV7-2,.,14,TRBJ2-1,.,CASRPTAAGNEQFF,TGTGCCAGCAGACCCACGGCGGCCGGCAATGAGCAGTTCTTC
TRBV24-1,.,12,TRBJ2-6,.,CATSAGANVLTF,TGTGCCACCAGTGCTGGGGCCAACGTCCTGACTTTC
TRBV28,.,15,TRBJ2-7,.,CASRGEFDSSYEQYF,TGTGCCAGCAGGGGGGAATTTGACAGCTCCTACGAGCAGTACTTC
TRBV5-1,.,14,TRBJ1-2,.,CASTTTGGSYGYTF,TGCGCCAGCACCACCACCGGTGGATCCTATGGCTACACCTTC
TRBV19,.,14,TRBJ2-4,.,CASSLLGAKNIQYF,TGTGCCAGTAGTTTACTGGGCGCCAAAAACATTCAGTACTTC
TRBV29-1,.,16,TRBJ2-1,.,CSVEDRVRLGRAEQFF,TGCAGCGTTGAAGATCGGGTCAGGCTGGGTCGGGCTGAGCAGTTCTTC
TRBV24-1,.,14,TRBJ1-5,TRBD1,CATSPGQPVWPQHF,TGTGCCACCAGTCCGGGACAGCCCGTATGGCCCCAGCATTTT
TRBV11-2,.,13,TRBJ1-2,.,CASSLAGDYGYTF,TGTGCCAGCAGCTTAGCGGGGGACTATGGCTACACCTTC
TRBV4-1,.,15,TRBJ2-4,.,CASSQAGITKNIQYF,TGCGCCAGCAGCCAAGCGGGGATCACCAAAAACATTCAGTACTTC
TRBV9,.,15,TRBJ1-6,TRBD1,CASSSPWTGNSPLHF,TGTGCCAGCAGCAGTCCTTGGACAGGGAATTCACCCCTCCACTTT
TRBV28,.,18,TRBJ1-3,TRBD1,CASRSPLRTGSSGNTIYF,TGTGCCAGCAGGAGCCCGCTCAGGACAGGGAGCTCTGGAAACACCATATATTTT
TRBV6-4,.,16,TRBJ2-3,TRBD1,CASSARQGGNPDTQYF,TGTGCCAGCAGTGCTAGACAGGGGGGTAATCCAGATACGCAGTATTTT
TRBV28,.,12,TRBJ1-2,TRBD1,CASRTQGYGYTF,TGTGCCAGCAGGACACAGGGGTATGGCTACACCTTC
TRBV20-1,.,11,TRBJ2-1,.,CSAVLTNEQFF,TGCAGTGCCGTACTAACCAATGAGCAGTTCTTC
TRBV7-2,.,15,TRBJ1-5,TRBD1,CASSSGQEDNQPQHF,TGTGCCAGCAGCTCTGGACAGGAGGACAATCAGCCCCAGCATTTT
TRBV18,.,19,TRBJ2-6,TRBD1,CASSPNRGTPSSGANVLTF,TGTGCCAGCTCACCCAACAGGGGGACCCCTAGTTCTGGGGCCAACGTCCTGACTTTC
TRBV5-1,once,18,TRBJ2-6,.,CASSLRLGGAAGANVLTF,TGCGCCAGCAGCTTGAGACTCGGGGGCGCGGCTGGGGCCAACGTCCTGACTTTC
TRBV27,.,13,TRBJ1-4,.,CASSFLSNEKLFF,TGTGCCAGCAGTTTCTTGAGTAATGAAAAACTGTTTTTT
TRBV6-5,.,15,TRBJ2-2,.,CASSYSWSNTGELFF,TGTGCCAGCAGTTACTCGTGGTCTAACACCGGGGAGCTGTTTTTT
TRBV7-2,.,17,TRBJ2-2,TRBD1,CASSSHRRDRGTGELFF,TGTGCCAGCAGCTCCCACCGCCGGGACAGGGGCACCGGGGAGCTGTTTTTT
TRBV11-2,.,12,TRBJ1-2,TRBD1,CASSPDRDGYTF,TGTGCCAGCAGCCCTGACAGGGATGGCTACACCTTC
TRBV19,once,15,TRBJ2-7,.,CASSKQQGLGYEQYF,TGTGCCAGTAGTAAGCAACAGGGTCTCGGGTACGAGCAGTACTTC
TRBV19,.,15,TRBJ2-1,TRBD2,CATTIWASGRNEQFF,TGTGCCACTACTATTTGGGCTAGCGGGAGGAATGAGCAGTTCTTC
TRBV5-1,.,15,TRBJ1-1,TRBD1,CASSLSEGARTEAFF,TGCGCCAGCAGCTTGTCGGAGGGGGCGCGCACTGAAGCTTTCTTT
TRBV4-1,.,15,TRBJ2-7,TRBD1,CASSQVTGTGYEQYF,TGCGCCAGCAGCCAAGTCACCGGGACAGGATACGAGCAGTACTTC
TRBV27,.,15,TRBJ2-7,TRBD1,CASSPGGTPSHEQYF,TGTGCCAGCAGCCCAGGGGGTACCCCTTCCCACGAGCAGTACTTC
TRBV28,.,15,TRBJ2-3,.,CASSSQGLAQDTQYF,TGTGCCAGCAGTTCCCAGGGACTCGCACAGGATACGCAGTATTTT
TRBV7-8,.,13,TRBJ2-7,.,CASSLSGLYEQYF,TGTGCCAGCAGCTTAAGCGGCTTGTACGAGCAGTACTTC
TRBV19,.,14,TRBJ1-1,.,CASKKKRGDTEAFF,TGTGCCAGTAAAAAGAAGAGAGGAGACACTGAAGCTTTCTTT
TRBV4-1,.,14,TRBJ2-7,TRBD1,CASSQPGQEYEQYF,TGCGCCAGCAGCCAACCGGGACAGGAGTACGAGCAGTACTTC
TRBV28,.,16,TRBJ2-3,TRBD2,CASSSGTSGSRDTQYF,TGTGCCAGCAGCTCTGGGACTAGCGGGAGTCGAGATACGCAGTATTTT
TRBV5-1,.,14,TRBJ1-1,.,CASSFTDSRTEAFF,TGCGCCAGCAGCTTTACGGACTCGAGGACTGAAGCTTTCTTT
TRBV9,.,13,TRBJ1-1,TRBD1,CASSAGTGGEAFF,TGTGCCAGCAGCGCCGGGACAGGGGGTGAAGCTTTCTTT
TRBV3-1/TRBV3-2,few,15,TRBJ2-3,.,CASTKAGGGTDTQYF,TGTGCCAGCACCAAAGCCGGGGGAGGCACAGATACGCAGTATTTT